This T cell receptor (beta chain) was identified in a study of T-cell memory formation after mild COVID-19 (dated by TCRdb to the early 2020s). Context from the whole study: TCR sequence clusters from the two donors were found to be largely donor specific. T-cell clones expanding and contracting after mild COVID-19 in two donors were tracked by longitudinal TCRalpha and TCRbeta repertoire sequencing. Two young, previously healthy adult volunteers, one female and one male, were included in the cohort. The paper as a whole reports these results and caveats: Only two mild cases were covered in the study, and larger cohorts including severe cases with pre-infection samples were considered necessary. Contracting CD4+ clones were found mainly in CM and EM memory subsets, while CD8+ clones were enriched in EMRA. Some responding clones were found in pre-infection memory, which suggests that pre-existing cross-reactive memory T cells took part in the SARS-CoV-2 response. SARS-CoV-2 specificity was not confirmed for the second-wave clones peaking on day 37. Clones that contracted from day 15 to 85 showed balanced CD4/CD8 phenotypes, whereas a second wave of clones that expanded from day 15 to 37 leaned towards CD4+.

About this clonotype: The target of this receptor is not known. No much larger clone exists at a distance of one base, and base qualities are not known.

Unmatched junction bases come to 13, with V trimmed by 8 bases and J by 6 bases. The CDR1 and CDR2 encoded by the germline V gene are ENHRY and SYGVKD. Including the terminal cysteine and phenylalanine, the CDR3 comprises 14 residues. CDR3 DNA is the only sequence kept; it has 42 bases, read in frame from the first base. TCRdb names Illumina NovaSeq 6000 as the instrument used. cDNA libraries for TCRalpha and TCRbeta were prepared by 5'RACE using constant-segment primers, with sample barcodes and unique molecular identifiers added. Trizol reagent was used to extract RNA from every sample. Library amplification was performed in two PCR steps, and a second sample barcode and Illumina TruSeq adapters were introduced in the second step. Sequencing of libraries was performed on an Illumina NovaSeq with 2 x 150 bp paired-end reads. The paper's data handling went like this. Demultiplexing of reads and collapsing into UMI-guided consensus sequences were performed with migec v1.2.7. Using mixcr v2.1.11, UMI consensuses were aligned to TRA and TRB V and J templates and then assembled into clonotypes. A clonotype was counted as expanded or contracted only when both edgeR and NoisET called the clonotype significant, with the noise models trained on biological replicates. For edgeR calls, a false discovery rate-adjusted p below 0.01 and a log2 fold-change threshold of 1 were applied. As an exploratory analysis of dynamics, PCA with hierarchical clustering was applied to max-normalized trajectories of the 1000 most abundant clonotypes. Separately sequenced CD4+ and CD8+ repertoires were used to assign a CD4 or CD8 phenotype to each responding clone. TCRdb reworked the public reads: Q25 trimming with fastp, MiXCR clone assembly, productive beta chains retained. For every CDR3 protein sequence, its rows merge into one entry that carries the most common genes and DNA. For this entry, the V and J calls and clone size follow TCRdb and not the study's own pipeline. The table for this sample lists a few hundred thousand distinct CDR3 sequences; 20% to 25% of them were counted only once. The ten largest account for around 8.4% of the sample.

PBMCs were isolated by Ficoll-Paque density gradient centrifugation. Sequenced input: PBMCs or a T cell subset sorted from them (not recorded which). The sequence was collected from an adult woman who had mild COVID-19 (a few samples of this study predate the infection). The sample titles of this study are shuffled in the database, so cell type and time point are left out; the donor was told from shared clones. The rearrangement combines TRBV10-3 with TRBJ2-7; 7 of the junction bases match TRBD2. For the CDR3, the sequence is CAIAGELEGFEQYF. Read as DNA, the sequence is TGTGCCATCGCGGGAGAGCTGGAGGGATTCGAGCAGTACTTC.